The present TCR beta chain was sequenced within a study of OX40 agonist ivuxolimab in advanced cancers. Autoimmune disease history or systemic immunosuppression barred patients. Produced via immunoSEQ multiplex PCR; TCRdb's table is partial and in-frame only. The sample consists of nearly 60,000 clones, over 75% of them appearing once. To note about this clone: Its antigen is undetermined.

V lost 8 bases to trimming and J lost 3 bases, with 26 bases between them. The CDR3 covers 17 residues. Findings and limits, study-wide: People who partly responded at 0.1-3.0 mg/kg had some of the least clonal expansion seen.

Specimen: CD4+ or CD8+ T cells sorted from blood, collected in a trial of the OX40 agonist ivuxolimab. The rearrangement joins TRBV5-3 to TRBJ2-5; a possible D gene is TRBD2 (6 bases). TRBV5-3 is an open reading frame whose function is uncertain. The sequence was obtained from an adult with an advanced solid tumor such as melanoma, head and neck, liver or kidney cancer. The CDR3 protein is CASIVPPDELAKETQYF. In nucleotides, the CDR3 is TGTGCCAGTATCGTACCCCCGGACGAACTAGCCAAAGAGACCCAGTACTTC.